These T cell receptor beta chains were read from a single sample in a study of beta chain features in type 1 diabetes. The method was immunoSEQ multiplex PCR; TCRdb's version includes in-frame clones alone and lacks a portion of them. The sample yields under 55,000 clones, roughly 40% seen once. Specimen: Tregs from blood. The receptors were sampled from a man aged 25-45 years with type 1 diabetes. CDR3s include the opening cysteine and the closing phenylalanine or tryptophan. The D gene is left open where the match is weak. The size entry is marked missing in some rows and otherwise reads once, few, many or a size class.

D: TRBD2; size: .; J: TRBJ2-1; V: TRBV5-4; CDR3: CASSPRGRASGRSSYNEQFF; DNA: TGTGCCAGCAGCCCCCGAGGGAGGGCTAGCGGGAGATCTAGCTACAATGAGCAGTTCTTC
D: .; size: .; J: TRBJ2-7; V: TRBV7-3; CDR3: CASSLTEVREQYF; DNA: TGTGCCAGCAGCCTGACGGAGGTGCGCGAGCAGTACTTC
D: TRBD1; size: .; J: TRBJ2-2; V: TRBV2; CDR3: CASSDDNRGIFTGELFF; DNA: TGTGCCAGCAGTGATGATAACAGGGGGATCTTCACCGGGGAGCTGTTTTTT
D: .; size: .; J: TRBJ2-5; V: TRBV7-2; CDR3: CASSFSIGEVETQYF; DNA: TGTGCCAGCAGCTTCTCAATTGGGGAGGTGGAGACCCAGTACTTC
D: TRBD1; size: .; J: TRBJ2-1; V: TRBV6-1; CDR3: CASSADRVYGNEQFF; DNA: TGTGCCAGCAGTGCCGACAGGGTGTACGGGAATGAGCAGTTCTTC
D: .; size: few; J: TRBJ1-6; V: TRBV6-1; CDR3: CASGEQGIGSPLHF; DNA: TGTGCCAGCGGGGAACAGGGAATTGGTTCACCCCTCCACTTT
D: TRBD1; size: .; J: TRBJ1-2; V: TRBV7-2; CDR3: CASSLSQGEYYGYTF; DNA: TGTGCCAGCAGCTTGTCACAGGGGGAGTACTATGGCTACACCTTC
D: .; size: few; J: TRBJ1-4; V: TRBV2; CDR3: CASAKGGTKEKLFF; DNA: TGTGCCAGTGCCAAGGGGGGGACGAAAGAAAAACTGTTTTTT
D: .; size: .; J: TRBJ1-1; V: TRBV7-8; CDR3: CASSLTPGNTEAFF; DNA: TGTGCCAGCAGCCTAACTCCGGGGAACACTGAAGCTTTCTTT
D: .; size: .; J: TRBJ2-7; V: TRBV18; CDR3: CASSPSGVYEQYF; DNA: TGTGCCAGCTCACCCTCCGGGGTGTACGAGCAGTACTTC
D: TRBD2; size: .; J: TRBJ2-2; V: TRBV27; CDR3: CASSLSRLAGTGELFF; DNA: TGTGCCAGCAGTTTATCGCGACTAGCGGGCACCGGGGAGCTGTTTTTT
D: .; size: few; J: TRBJ2-7; V: TRBV18; CDR3: CASSKSTGGDEQYF; DNA: TGTGCCAGCTCTAAGTCGACAGGTGGGGACGAGCAGTACTTC
D: TRBD2; size: few; J: TRBJ2-7; V: TRBV7-3; CDR3: CASSPSGGYEQYF; DNA: TGTGCCAGCAGCCCATCGGGGGGCTACGAGCAGTACTTC
D: .; size: .; J: TRBJ1-2; V: TRBV28; CDR3: CASSFPEWGGYGYTF; DNA: TGTGCCAGCAGTTTCCCAGAGTGGGGGGGCTATGGCTACACCTTC
D: TRBD2; size: .; J: TRBJ2-3; V: TRBV7-9; CDR3: CASSPLAGGRGADTQYF; DNA: TGTGCCAGCAGCCCGCTAGCGGGAGGCCGGGGGGCGGATACGCAGTATTTT
D: TRBD1; size: few; J: TRBJ2-7; V: TRBV5-1; CDR3: CASSAFPGQGSYEQYF; DNA: TGCGCCAGCAGCGCATTTCCGGGACAGGGGTCCTACGAGCAGTACTTC
D: TRBD2; size: .; J: TRBJ2-4; V: TRBV7-8; CDR3: CASSLTLGLAGAKNIQYF; DNA: TGTGCCAGCAGCCTCACCCTGGGCCTAGCGGGAGCCAAAAACATTCAGTACTTC
D: .; size: .; J: TRBJ1-1; V: TRBV5-6; CDR3: CASSLERLMNTEAFF; DNA: TGTGCCAGCAGCCTAGAACGTCTGATGAACACTGAAGCTTTCTTT
D: TRBD1; size: medium-sized; J: TRBJ1-3; V: TRBV18; CDR3: CASSRDRASGNTIYF; DNA: TGTGCCAGCTCTCGTGACAGGGCCTCTGGAAACACCATATATTTT
D: .; size: .; J: TRBJ2-7; V: TRBV7-8; CDR3: CASSAGPYEQYF; DNA: TGTGCCAGCAGCGCGGGACCGTACGAGCAGTACTTC
D: TRBD2; size: .; J: TRBJ2-1; V: TRBV9; CDR3: CASSVGASGASSYNEQFF; DNA: TGTGCCAGCAGCGTAGGGGCTAGCGGGGCAAGCTCCTACAATGAGCAGTTCTTC